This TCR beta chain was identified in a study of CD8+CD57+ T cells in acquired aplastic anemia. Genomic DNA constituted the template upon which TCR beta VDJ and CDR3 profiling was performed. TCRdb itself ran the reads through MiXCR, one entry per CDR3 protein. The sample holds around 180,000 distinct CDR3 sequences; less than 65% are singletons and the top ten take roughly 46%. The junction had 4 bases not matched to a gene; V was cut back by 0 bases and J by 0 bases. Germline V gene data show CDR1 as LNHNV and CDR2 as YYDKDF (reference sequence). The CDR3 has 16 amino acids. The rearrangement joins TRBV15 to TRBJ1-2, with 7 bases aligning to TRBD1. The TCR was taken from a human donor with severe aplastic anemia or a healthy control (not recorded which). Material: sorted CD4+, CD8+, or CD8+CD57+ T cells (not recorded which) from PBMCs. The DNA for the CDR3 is TGTGCCACCAGCAGAGACAGGGGGGGGACTAACTATGGCTACACCTTC. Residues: CATSRDRGGTNYGYTF.